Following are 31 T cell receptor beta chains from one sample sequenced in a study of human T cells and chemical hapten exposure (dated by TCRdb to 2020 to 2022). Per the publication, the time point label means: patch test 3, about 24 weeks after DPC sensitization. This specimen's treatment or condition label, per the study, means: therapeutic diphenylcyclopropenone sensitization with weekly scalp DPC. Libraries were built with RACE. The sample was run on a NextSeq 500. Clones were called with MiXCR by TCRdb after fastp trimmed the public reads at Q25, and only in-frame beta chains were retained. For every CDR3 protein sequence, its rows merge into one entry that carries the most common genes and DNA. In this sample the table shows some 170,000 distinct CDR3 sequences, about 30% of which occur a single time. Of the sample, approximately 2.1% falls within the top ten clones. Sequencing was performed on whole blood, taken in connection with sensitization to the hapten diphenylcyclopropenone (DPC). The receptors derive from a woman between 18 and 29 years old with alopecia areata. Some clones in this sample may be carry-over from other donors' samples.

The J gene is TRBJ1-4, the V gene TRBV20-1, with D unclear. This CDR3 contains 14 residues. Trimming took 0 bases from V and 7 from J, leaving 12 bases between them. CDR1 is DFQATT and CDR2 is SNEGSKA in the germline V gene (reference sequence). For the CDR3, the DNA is TGCAGTGCTAGAGAGGGAGGAAGGGCTGAAAAACTGTTTTTT. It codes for CSAREGGRAEKLFF.

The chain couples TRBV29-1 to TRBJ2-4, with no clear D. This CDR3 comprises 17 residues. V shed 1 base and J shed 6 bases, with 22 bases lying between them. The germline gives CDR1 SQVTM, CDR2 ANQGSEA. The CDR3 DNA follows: TGCAGCGTTGAAGGGACGGTAAAGACTGGAGATGGAAACATTCAGTACTTC. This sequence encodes CSVEGTVKTGDGNIQYF.

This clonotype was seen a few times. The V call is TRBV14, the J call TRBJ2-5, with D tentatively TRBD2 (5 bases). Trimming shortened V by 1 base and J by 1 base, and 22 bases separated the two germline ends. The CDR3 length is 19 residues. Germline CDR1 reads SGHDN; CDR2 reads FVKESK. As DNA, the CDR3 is TGTGCCAGCAGCCAAGCTAATACCTTCTGGACTCAACGCCAAGAGACCCAGTACTTC. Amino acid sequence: CASSQANTFWTQRQETQYF.

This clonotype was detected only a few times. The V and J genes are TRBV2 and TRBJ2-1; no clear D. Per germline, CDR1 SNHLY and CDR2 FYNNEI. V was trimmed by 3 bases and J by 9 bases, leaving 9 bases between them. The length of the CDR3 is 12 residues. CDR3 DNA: TGTGCCAGCAGTGATGGGTGGGGTGAGCAGTTCTTC. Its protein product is CASSDGWGEQFF.

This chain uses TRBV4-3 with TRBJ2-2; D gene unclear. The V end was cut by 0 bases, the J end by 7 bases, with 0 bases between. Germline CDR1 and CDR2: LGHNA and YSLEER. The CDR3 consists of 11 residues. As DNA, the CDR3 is TGCGCCAGCAGCCAAGACGGGGAGCTGTTTTTT. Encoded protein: CASSQDGELFF.

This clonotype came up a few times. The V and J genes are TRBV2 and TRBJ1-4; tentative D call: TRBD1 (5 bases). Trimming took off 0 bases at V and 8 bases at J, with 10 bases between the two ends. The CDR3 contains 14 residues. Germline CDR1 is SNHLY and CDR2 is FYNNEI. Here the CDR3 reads CASSEAGEDEKLFF. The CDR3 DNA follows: TGTGCCAGCAGTGAAGCAGGGGAAGACGAAAAACTGTTTTTT. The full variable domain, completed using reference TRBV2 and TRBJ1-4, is EPEVTQTPSHQVTQMGQEVILRCVPISNHLYFYWYRQILGQKVEFLVSFYNNEISEKSEIFDDQFSVERPDGSNFTLKIRSTKLEDSAMYFCASSEAGEDEKLFFGSGTQLSVL.

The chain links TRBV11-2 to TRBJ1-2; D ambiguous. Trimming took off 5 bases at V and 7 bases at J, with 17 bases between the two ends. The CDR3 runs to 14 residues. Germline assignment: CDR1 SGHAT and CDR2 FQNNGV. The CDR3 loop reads CASSPTPGSGGYTF. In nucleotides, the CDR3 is TGTGCCAGCAGCCCCACCCCGGGATCTGGTGGCTACACCTTC.

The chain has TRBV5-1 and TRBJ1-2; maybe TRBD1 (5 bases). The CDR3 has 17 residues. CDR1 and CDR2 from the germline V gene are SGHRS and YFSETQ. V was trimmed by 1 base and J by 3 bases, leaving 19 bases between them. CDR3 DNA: TGCGCCAGCAGCTTGATGGGTGGCCAGGGAAGAGACTATGGCTACACCTTC. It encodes CASSLMGGQGRDYGYTF.

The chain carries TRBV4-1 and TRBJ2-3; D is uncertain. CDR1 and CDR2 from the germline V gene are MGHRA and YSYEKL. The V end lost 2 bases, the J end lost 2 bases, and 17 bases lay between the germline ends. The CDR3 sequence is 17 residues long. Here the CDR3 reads CASSQLPGFIPTDTQYF. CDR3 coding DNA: TGCGCCAGCAGCCAACTTCCAGGATTTATACCCACAGATACGCAGTATTTT.

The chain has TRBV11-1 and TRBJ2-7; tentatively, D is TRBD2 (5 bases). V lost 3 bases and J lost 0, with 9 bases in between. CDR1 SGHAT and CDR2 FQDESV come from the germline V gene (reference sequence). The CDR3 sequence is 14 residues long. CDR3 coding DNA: TGTGCCAGCAGCTTCCCGGAGGTCTCCTACGAGCAGTACTTC. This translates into CASSFPEVSYEQYF. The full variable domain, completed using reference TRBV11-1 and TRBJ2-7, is EAEVAQSPRYKITEKSQAVAFWCDPISGHATLYWYRQILGQGPELLVQFQDESVVDDSQLPKDRFSAERLKGVDSTLKIQPAELGDSAMYLCASSFPEVSYEQYFGPGTRLTVT.

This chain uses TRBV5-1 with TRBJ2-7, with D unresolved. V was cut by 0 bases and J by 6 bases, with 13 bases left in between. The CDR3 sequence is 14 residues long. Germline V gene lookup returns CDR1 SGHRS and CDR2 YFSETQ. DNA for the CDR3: TGCGCCAGCAGCTTGGACGGTTTGTCGGGCGAGCAGTACTTC. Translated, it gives CASSLDGLSGEQYF. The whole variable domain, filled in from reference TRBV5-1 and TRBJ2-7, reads KAGVTQTPRYLIKTRGQQVTLSCSPISGHRSVSWYQQTPGQGLQFLFEYFSETQRNKGNFPGRFSGRQFSNSRSEMNVSTLELGDSALYLCASSLDGLSGEQYFGPGTRLTVT.

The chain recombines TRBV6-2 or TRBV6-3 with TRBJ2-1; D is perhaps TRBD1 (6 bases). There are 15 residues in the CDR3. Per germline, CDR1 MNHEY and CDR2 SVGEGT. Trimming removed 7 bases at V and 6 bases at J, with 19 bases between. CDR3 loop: CASIDLQGVSNEQFF. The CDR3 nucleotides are TGTGCCAGCATCGATCTACAGGGCGTTAGCAATGAGCAGTTCTTC.

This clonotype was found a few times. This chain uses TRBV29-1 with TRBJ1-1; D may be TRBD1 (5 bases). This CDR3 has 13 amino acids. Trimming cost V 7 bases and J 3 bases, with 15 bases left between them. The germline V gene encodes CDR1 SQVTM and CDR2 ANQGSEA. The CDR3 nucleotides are TGCAGCGCCACCGACAGCTGGCACACTGAAGCTTTCTTT. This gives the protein CSATDSWHTEAFF.

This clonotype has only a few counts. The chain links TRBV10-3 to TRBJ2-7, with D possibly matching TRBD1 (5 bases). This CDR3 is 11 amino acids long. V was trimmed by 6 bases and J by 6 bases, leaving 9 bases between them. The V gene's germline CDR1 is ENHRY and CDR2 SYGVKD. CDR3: CAIRTDSEQYF. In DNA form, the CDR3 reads TGTGCCATCAGAACCGACAGCGAGCAGTACTTC.

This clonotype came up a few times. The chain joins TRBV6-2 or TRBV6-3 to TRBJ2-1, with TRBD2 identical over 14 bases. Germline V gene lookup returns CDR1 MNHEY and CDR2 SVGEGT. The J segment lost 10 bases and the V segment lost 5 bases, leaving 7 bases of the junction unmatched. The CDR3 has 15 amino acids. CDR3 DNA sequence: TGTGCCAGCAGTGCGACTAGCGGGAGGGCAAGCGAGCAGTTCTTC. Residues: CASSATSGRASEQFF.

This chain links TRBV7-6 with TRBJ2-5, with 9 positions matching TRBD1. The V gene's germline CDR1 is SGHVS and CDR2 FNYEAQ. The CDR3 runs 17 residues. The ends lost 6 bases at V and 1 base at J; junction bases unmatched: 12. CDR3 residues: CASRGQGMGPSQETQYF. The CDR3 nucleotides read TGTGCCAGCAGGGGACAGGGTATGGGACCGAGCCAAGAGACCCAGTACTTC.

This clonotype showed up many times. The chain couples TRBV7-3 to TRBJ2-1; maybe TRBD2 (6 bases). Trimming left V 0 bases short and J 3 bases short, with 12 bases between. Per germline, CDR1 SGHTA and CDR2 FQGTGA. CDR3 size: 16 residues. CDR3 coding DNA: TGTGCCAGCAGCTTAACGACGGGAGCGGGCTACAATGAGCAGTTCTTC. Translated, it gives CASSLTTGAGYNEQFF. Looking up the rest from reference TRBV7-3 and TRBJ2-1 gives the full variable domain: GAGVSQTPSNKVTEKGKYVELRCDPISGHTALYWYRQSLGQGPEFLIYFQGTGAADDSGLPNDRFFAVRPEGSVSTLKIQRTERGDSAVYLCASSLTTGAGYNEQFFGPGTRLTVL.

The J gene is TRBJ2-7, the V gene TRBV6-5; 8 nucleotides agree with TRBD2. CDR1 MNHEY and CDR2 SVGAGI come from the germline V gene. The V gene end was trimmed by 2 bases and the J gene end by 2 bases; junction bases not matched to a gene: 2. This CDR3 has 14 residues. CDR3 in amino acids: CASSYERGTYEQYF. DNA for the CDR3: TGTGCCAGCAGTTACGAGCGGGGGACCTACGAGCAGTACTTC.

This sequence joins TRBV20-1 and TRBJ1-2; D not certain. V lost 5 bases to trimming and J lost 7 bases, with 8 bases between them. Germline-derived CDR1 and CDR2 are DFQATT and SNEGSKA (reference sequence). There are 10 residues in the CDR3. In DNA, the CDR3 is TGCAGTGCTTTATCGAGTGGCTACACCTTC. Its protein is CSALSSGYTF.

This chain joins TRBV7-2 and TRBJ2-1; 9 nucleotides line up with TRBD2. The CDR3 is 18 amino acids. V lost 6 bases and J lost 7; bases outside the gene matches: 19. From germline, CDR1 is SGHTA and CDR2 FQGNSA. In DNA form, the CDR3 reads TGTGCCAGCAGAGGGTCCGGCGGGAGGGCCCTCAAGTCGAATGAGCAGTTCTTC. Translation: CASRGSGGRALKSNEQFF.

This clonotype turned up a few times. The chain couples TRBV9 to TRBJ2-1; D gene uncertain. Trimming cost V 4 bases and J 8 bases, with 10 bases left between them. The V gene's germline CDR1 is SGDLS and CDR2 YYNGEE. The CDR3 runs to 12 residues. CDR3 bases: TGTGCCAGCAGCCAAACTAACCATGAGCAGTTCTTC. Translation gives CASSQTNHEQFF.

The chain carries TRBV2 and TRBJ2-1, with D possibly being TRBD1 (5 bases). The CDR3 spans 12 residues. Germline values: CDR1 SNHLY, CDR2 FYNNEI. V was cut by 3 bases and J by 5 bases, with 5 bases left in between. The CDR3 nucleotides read TGTGCCAGCAGTGAGGACAACAATGAGCAGTTCTTC. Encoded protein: CASSEDNNEQFF.

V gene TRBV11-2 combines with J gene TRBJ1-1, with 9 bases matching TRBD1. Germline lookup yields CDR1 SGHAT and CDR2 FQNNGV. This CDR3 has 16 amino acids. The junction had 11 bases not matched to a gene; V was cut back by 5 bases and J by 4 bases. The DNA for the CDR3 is TGTGCCAGCAGCCCCCGCGGGCGGACAGGGGTCACTGAAGCTTTCTTT. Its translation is CASSPRGRTGVTEAFF.

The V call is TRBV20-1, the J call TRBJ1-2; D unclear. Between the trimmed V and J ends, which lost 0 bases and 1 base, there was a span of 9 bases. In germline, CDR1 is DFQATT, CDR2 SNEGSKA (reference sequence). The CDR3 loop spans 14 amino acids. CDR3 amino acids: CSARDWARNYGYTF. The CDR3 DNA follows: TGCAGTGCTAGAGACTGGGCCCGTAACTATGGCTACACCTTC.

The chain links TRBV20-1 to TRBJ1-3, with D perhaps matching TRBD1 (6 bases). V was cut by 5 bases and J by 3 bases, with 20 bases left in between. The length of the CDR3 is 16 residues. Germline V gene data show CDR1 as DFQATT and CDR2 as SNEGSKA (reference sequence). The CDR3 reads CSAFAGHGVSGNTIYF. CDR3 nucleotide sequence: TGCAGTGCTTTCGCGGGACACGGCGTAAGTGGAAACACCATATATTTT.

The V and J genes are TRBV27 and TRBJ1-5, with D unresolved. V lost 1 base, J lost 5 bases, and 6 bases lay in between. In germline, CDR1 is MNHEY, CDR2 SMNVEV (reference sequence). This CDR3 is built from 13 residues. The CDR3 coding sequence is TGTGCCAGCAGTTTATTCATGGATCAGCCCCAGCATTTT. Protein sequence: CASSLFMDQPQHF.

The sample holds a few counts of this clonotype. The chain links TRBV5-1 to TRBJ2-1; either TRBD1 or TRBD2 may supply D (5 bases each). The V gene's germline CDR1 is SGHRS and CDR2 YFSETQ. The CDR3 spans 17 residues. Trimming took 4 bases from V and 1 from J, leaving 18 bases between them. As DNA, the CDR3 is TGCGCCAGCAGCGTTCTTACTAGGAAGGGGTCCTACAATGAGCAGTTCTTC. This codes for CASSVLTRKGSYNEQFF.

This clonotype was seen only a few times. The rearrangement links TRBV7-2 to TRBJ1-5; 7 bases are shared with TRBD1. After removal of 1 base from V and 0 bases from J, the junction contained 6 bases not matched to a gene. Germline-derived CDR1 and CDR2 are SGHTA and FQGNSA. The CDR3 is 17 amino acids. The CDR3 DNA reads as TGTGCCAGCAGCTTAGTCGGGACAGATCTTAGCAATCAGCCCCAGCATTTT. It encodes CASSLVGTDLSNQPQHF.

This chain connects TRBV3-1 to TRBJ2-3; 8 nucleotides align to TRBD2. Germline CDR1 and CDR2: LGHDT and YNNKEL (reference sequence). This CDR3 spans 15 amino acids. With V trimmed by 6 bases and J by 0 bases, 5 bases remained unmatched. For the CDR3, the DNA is TGTGCCAGCAGGCCGCGGGGGGTCAGCACAGATACGCAGTATTTT. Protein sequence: CASRPRGVSTDTQYF.

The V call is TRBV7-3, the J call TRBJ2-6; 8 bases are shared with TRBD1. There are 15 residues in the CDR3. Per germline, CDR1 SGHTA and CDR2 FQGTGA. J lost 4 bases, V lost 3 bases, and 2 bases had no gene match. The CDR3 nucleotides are TGTGCCAGCAGCTTGACAGGGGACGGGGCCAACGTCCTGACTTTC. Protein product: CASSLTGDGANVLTF.

The CDR3 DNA follows: TGTGCCAGCAGCTCTAATAGGGGGACCCAGTACTTC. Its translation is CASSSNRGTQYF. V and J are TRBV7-2 and TRBJ2-5, with D maybe TRBD1 (5 bases). CDR3 length: 12 amino acids. The ends were cut back, 4 bases at V and 7 bases at J, with 10 bases in the middle. In germline, CDR1 is SGHTA, CDR2 FQGNSA.